This TCR beta chain was sequenced for a study of T cell responses to AZD1222 COVID-19 vaccine. General study findings and limits: White British donors predominated, females outnumbered males, and clonal diversity was possibly underestimated. None of the repertoires were sampled until the peak T cell response had passed.

The protocol was immunoSEQ multiplex PCR, while the TCRdb copy is restricted to in-frame clones and leaves out a portion. The repertoire includes more than 110,000 clones, around 92% of them detected once, and around 3.3% sits in the top ten. A remark on this clone: Its matching antigen is unknown.

Germline values: CDR1 MDHEN, CDR2 SYDVKM. V lost 5 bases and J lost 8, with 12 bases in between. The CDR3 is 12 residues long. This clonotype originated in an adult who received the AZD1222 COVID-19 vaccine. This material consisted of peripheral blood, taken 28 days after the second AZD1222 dose. V gene TRBV28 combines with J gene TRBJ1-1, with D possibly being TRBD1 (6 bases). The CDR3 sequence: CASSRGDSEAFF. CDR3 sequence (DNA): TGTGCCAGCAGTAGGGGGGATTCGGAAGCTTTCTTT.